Listed here are 5 T cell receptor beta chains from one sample, sequenced in a study of Tregs in tolerant kidney transplant recipients. Data came from immunoSEQ multiplex PCR; TCRdb stores just in-frame clones and leaves some out. Found here are about 48,000 clones; the top ten clones hold about 0.83%. The starting material was CD4+ T cells from blood, obtained before the transplant. These receptor sequences come from a human donor who received a combined kidney and bone marrow transplant.

For this clone: Sequencing ends 3 residues short of the CDR3 end; the germline J gene provides the rest. V gene TRBV19 combines with J gene TRBJ1-1; D call uncertain. V lost 4 bases to trimming and J lost 4 bases, with 7 bases between them. The germline CDR1 and CDR2 sequences are LNHDA and SQIVND (reference sequence). The CDR3 totals 12 residues. Incomplete CDR3 DNA: TGTGCCAGTAGTAAATATCTCACTGAA. This encodes CASSKYLTE. The whole CDR3 sequence is CASSKYLTEAFF.

On this clone: The CDR3 end falls 3 residues outside the read, so it is completed with the germline J gene. V is TRBV18 and J is TRBJ2-7; 8 nucleotides align to TRBD1. The germline gives CDR1 KGHSH, CDR2 LQKENI. V was pared by 2 bases and J by 5 bases, with 5 bases of the junction left unmatched. The CDR3 spans 14 residues. The DNA read from the CDR3 is TGTGCCAGCTCACCAAGGACAGGGCCACACGAG. Translation gives CASSPRTGPHE. The CDR3 in full is CASSPRTGPHEQYF.

With regard to this clone: The sequenced fragment ends 3 residues before the CDR3 boundary, so the rest is inferred from the germline J gene. The chain joins TRBV7-2 to TRBJ1-1; D is ambiguous. The CDR3 has 14 residues. Trimming stripped 5 bases from V and 1 base from J, with 11 bases between. Germline V gene sequence: CDR1 SGHTA, CDR2 FQGNSA. The CDR3 protein is CASSPGHGNTEAFF. Partial CDR3 DNA: TGTGCCAGCAGCCCAGGCCACGGGAACACTGAA.

For this clone: The read stops 3 residues short of the end of the CDR3; the missing end is completed from the germline J gene. This chain connects TRBV19 to TRBJ1-2; 9 bases are shared with TRBD1. In germline, CDR1 is LNHDA, CDR2 SQIVND (reference sequence). The CDR3 has 13 residues. The part of the CDR3 DNA that was read is TGTGCCAGTAGTCCTCGGACAGGGGACGGC. Its protein product is CASSPRTGDG. The whole CDR3 region reads CASSPRTGDGYTF.

With respect to this clone: From the germline J gene comes the end of the CDR3, since the read stops 3 residues before it. The gene calls are TRBV7-6 and TRBJ1-3; D might be TRBD1 (6 bases). Germline CDR1 is SGHVS and CDR2 is FNYEAQ. V lost 1 base to trimming and J lost 2 bases, with 12 bases between them. The CDR3 contains 16 residues. CDR3 loop: CASSLEYRATGNTIYF. The sequenced CDR3 bases are TGTGCCAGCAGCTTAGAATACAGGGCAACTGGAAACACC.